A single T cell receptor beta chain is shown here with its context. This clonotype was counted many times. Its binding antigen is unknown. No much larger clonotype is one base removed from it; base qualities were not supplied. Graves' hyperthyroidism was defined as stable when no progression to ophthalmopathy occurred over 18 months of follow-up. Hyperthyroidism patients were newly diagnosed, with disease duration under 2 months, and aged 18 to 65 years. Any patient with an uncontrolled infection, another autoimmune disease, pregnancy or lactation was excluded. Diagnoses were established on the basis of clinical symptoms, serum thyroxine and TRAb, thyroid ultrasound, and orbital computed tomography. PBMCs were isolated from approximately 10 ml of fresh peripheral blood by Ficoll-Paque density gradient centrifugation. Total RNA was extracted using Trizol reagent, and RNA quality was assessed on an Agilent 2100 Bioanalyzer.

The TCR beta CDR3 regions were amplified from the RNA transcripts. The first round of RT-PCR for the TCR CDR3 was performed with the HTBI primer set and the Qiagen OneStep RT-PCR kit. Libraries were constructed in a second round of multiplex PCR, after which size selection and purification were carried out. Libraries were sequenced paired-end with 100 bp reads on an Illumina HiSeq2000. The study's own analysis went as follows. SOAPnuke was used to process the raw data, removing reads that contained adapters or uncalled bases, had a mean Phred below 15, or lacked an exact match to the constant primer or identifier. COPE v1.2.5 was used to merge the high-quality paired reads, and each unique nucleotide sequence was defined as a clonotype. Clonotypes were aligned to IMGT TRBV, TRBD and TRBJ reference segments using MiTCR v1.1. The analysis was restricted to V-J combinations with a frequency above 0.0001, which together covered just over 98% of the repertoires. The TCS score was defined as F50 (clonal expansion) divided by E x V (chaos), with BLOSUM62-based TCRdist calculated between CDR3 peptides within each V-J. Welch's t-statistics and random forest reduced 450 to 600 V-J features to under 15, which were used in a naive Bayes classifier (R e1071). TCRdb reworked the public reads: Q25 trimming with fastp, MiXCR clone assembly, productive beta chains retained. Each CDR3 protein gets just one entry, which takes the most common genes and DNA from the rows behind it. The authors' filters were not applied to this entry. The sample data list a few hundred thousand distinct CDR3 sequences, and under 25% of these were observed just once. The leading ten clones occupy more than 25% of the sample.

This specimen belongs to a study of T cells in Graves' hyperthyroidism and ophthalmopathy (dated by TCRdb to the late 2010s). Background on the whole study: Peripheral blood was sampled at the time of initial diagnosis, prior to any treatment. To identify distinguishing TCR V-J signatures, a discovery cohort of 100 or so patients was used, comprising some 43 with Graves' ophthalmopathy and 55 to 65 with stable Graves' hyperthyroidism. Prospective prediction of ophthalmopathy was tested in an independent validation cohort consisting of 18 to 20 hyperthyroidism patients and around 16 patients who later progressed to ophthalmopathy. The 75 to 100 discovery patients were randomly divided into training and test sets at a 7:3 ratio. In six Graves' hyperthyroidism patients, the study also compared T-cell repertoires from thyroid tissue with T-cell repertoires from blood. After sampling, hyperthyroidism patients received methimazole starting at 30 mg daily, and ophthalmopathy patients received high-dose intravenous methylprednisolone. The paper reports TCR Vbeta CDR3 sequencing of approximately 140 peripheral blood samples: 40 to 45 ophthalmopathy, fewer than 85 hyperthyroidism and around 17 progressor patients. Broader findings and caveats from the paper: In validation, the model predicted progression to ophthalmopathy with roughly 70% sensitivity and 72% to 75% specificity, a median of 6.5 months before onset. A 13 V-J signature model separated ophthalmopathy from stable hyperthyroidism, with just over 85% sensitivity and 81.08% specificity in cross-validation and 80%/75% in testing. Blood samples also contained most of the expanded thyroid clonotypes (frequency above 0.001), which suggests that blood repertoires may reflect thyroid immune responses. No statistical method was used to set the sample size in advance, and investigators knew the group allocation.

For CDR1 and CDR2, the germline V gene lists MNHEY and SVGEGT. Trimming costs V 0 bases and J 6 bases, and their ends lie 11 bases apart. Counted from cysteine to phenylalanine, this CDR3 has 14 amino acids. The read is trimmed to its CDR3 DNA, 42 bases read in frame from base 1. Sequenced sample: blood. In this chain, TRBV6-2 or TRBV6-3 is recombined with TRBJ1-2, with no confident D gene call. This clonotype was obtained from a man between 18 and 35 years old with Graves' hyperthyroidism. The nucleotide sequence is TGTGCCAGCAGTTACTCGAGACCGTCCAATGGCTACACCTTC. Its coded protein is CASSYSRPSNGYTF.